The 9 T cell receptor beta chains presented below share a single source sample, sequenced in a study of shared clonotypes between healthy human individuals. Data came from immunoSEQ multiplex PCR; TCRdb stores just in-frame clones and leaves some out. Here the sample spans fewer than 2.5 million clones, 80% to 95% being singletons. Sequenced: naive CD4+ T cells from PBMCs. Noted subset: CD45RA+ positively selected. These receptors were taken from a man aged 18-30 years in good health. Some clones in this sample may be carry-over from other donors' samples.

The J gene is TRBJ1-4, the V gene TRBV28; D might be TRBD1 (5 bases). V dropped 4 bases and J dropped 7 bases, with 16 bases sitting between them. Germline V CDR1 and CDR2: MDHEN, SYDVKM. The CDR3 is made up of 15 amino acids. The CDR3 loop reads CASSSRRRRGEKLFF. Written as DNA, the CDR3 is TGTGCCAGCAGTTCCCGAAGGAGGAGGGGTGAAAAACTGTTTTTT.

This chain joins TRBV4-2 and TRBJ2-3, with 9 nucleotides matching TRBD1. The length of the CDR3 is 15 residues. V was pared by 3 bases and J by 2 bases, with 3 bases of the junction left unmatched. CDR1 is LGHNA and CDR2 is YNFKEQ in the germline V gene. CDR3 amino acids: CASSHRDRVTDTQYF. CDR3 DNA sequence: TGTGCCAGCAGCCACCGGGACAGGGTCACAGATACGCAGTATTTT.

The CDR3, as DNA: TGTGCCAGCAGTGGACGGACAGTGAGCTCCTACAATGAGCAGTTCTTC. This sequence encodes CASSGRTVSSYNEQFF. The chain couples TRBV6-1 to TRBJ2-1; D may be TRBD1 (6 bases). CDR3 length equals 16 residues. V was cut by 4 bases and J by 0 bases, with 13 bases left in between. The germline CDR1 and CDR2 sequences are MNHNS and SASEGT.

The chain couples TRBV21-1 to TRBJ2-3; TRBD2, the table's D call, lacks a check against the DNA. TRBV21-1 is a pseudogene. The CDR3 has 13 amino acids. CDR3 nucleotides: TGTGCCAGGGGGGAAGGGACTGCGGATACGCAGTATTTT. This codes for CARGEGTADTQYF.

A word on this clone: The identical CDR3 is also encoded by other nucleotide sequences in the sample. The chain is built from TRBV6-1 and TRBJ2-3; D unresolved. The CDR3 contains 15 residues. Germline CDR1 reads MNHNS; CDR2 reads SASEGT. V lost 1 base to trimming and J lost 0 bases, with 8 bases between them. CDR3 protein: CASSEVAESTDTQYF. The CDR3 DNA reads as TGTGCCAGCAGTGAAGTGGCAGAGAGCACAGATACGCAGTATTTT.

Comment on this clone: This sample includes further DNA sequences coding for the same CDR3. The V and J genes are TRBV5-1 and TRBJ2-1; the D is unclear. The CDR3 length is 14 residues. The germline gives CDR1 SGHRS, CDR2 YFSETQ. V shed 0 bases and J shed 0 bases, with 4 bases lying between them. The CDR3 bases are TGCGCCAGCAGCTTGGGGAGCTCCTACAATGAGCAGTTCTTC. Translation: CASSLGSSYNEQFF.

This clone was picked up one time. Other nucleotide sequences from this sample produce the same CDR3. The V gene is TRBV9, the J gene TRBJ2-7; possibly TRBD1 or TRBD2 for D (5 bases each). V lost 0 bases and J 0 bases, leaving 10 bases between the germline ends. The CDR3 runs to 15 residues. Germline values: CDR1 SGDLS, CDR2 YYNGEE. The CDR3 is CASSVGGALSYEQYF. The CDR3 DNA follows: TGTGCCAGCAGCGTAGGAGGGGCCCTCTCCTACGAGCAGTACTTC.

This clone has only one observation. Written as DNA, the CDR3 is TGTGCCAGCAGCGCTCCAGGCTACGGCACCGGGGAGCTGTTTTTT. Residues: CASSAPGYGTGELFF. The chain links TRBV9 to TRBJ2-2, with unresolved D. Looked up from germline, CDR1 is SGDLS and CDR2 is YYNGEE. The CDR3 length is 15 residues. V was clipped by 3 bases and J by 4 bases, with 13 bases between them.

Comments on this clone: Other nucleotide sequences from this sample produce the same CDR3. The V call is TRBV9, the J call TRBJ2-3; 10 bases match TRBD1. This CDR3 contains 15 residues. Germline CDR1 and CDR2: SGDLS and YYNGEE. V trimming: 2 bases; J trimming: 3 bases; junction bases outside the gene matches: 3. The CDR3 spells CASSVLGQGTDTQYF. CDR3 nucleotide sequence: TGTGCCAGCAGCGTCCTGGGACAGGGGACAGATACGCAGTATTTT. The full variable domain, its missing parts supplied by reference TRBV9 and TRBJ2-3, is DSGVTQTPKHLITATGQRVTLRCSPRSGDLSVYWYQQSLDQGLQFLIQYYNGEERAKGNILERFSAQQFPDLHSELNLSSLELGDSALYFCASSVLGQGTDTQYFGPGTRLTVL.